The 12 T cell receptor beta chains presented below share a single source sample, sequenced in a study of blood T cells in healthy people across ages (dated by TCRdb to between 2014 and 2017). Libraries came from 5' RACE. TCRdb records Illumina HiSeq 2500 as the sequencer. The second PCR ran for about 6 to 12 cycles and used a J-beta primer mix along with a sample-barcoded 5' primer. The public reads were reanalyzed by TCRdb: fastp trimming at Q25, MiXCR alignment, in-frame beta chains only. Rows are combined by CDR3 protein, so each entry shows the most common genes and DNA. This sample is represented by 1.5 million to 2 million distinct CDR3 sequences; about 35% of them were singletons. Approximately 10% of the sample is in the top ten clones. The sequenced material came from blood. All receptors derive from a woman in her 30s in good health.

The chain couples TRBV2 to TRBJ2-7; D not resolved. The CDR3 sequence is 14 residues long. Germline assignment: CDR1 SNHLY and CDR2 FYNNEI. The V gene lost 8 bases and the J gene lost 5 bases, with 19 bases spanning the gap. The CDR3 DNA follows: TGTGCCAGCCGAAGCGAGAGCGTTTCCCACGAGCAGTACTTC. Protein sequence: CASRSESVSHEQYF.

CDR3 nucleotides: TGTGCCAGCAGTGAAGGTAGCGGGGATGGAGATACGCAGTATTTT. This gives the protein CASSEGSGDGDTQYF. V and J are TRBV6-1 and TRBJ2-3, with 8 bases matching TRBD2. Trimming removed 1 base from V and 5 bases from J; junction bases left unmatched: 5. The CDR3 is 15 residues long. CDR1 and CDR2 (germline): MNHNS, SASEGT.

A remark on this clonotype: This sequence may be a read error, since a much larger clone differs from it by one base. The CDR3, as DNA: TGTGCCAGCAGCCTTAGAGGGCGCGACGGGGAAAAACTGTTTTTT. This codes for CASSLRGRDGEKLFF. V and J are TRBV7-2 and TRBJ1-4; D is unresolved. Germline CDR1 is SGHTA and CDR2 is FQGNSA. The CDR3 runs 15 residues. V was pared by 5 bases and J by 8 bases, with 18 bases between.

A single count supports this clonotype. This chain joins TRBV27 and TRBJ2-1; D gene ambiguous. The CDR3 covers 18 residues. Trimming cost V 2 bases and J 0 bases, with 17 bases left between them. CDR1 is MNHEY and CDR2 is SMNVEV in the germline V gene (reference sequence). The CDR3 bases are TGTGCCAGCAGTTTACTACAGACACTATCAAGCTCCTACAATGAGCAGTTCTTC. Protein sequence: CASSLLQTLSSSYNEQFF.

This clonotype has ten or more counts. The rearrangement joins TRBV4-1 to TRBJ2-7; no clear D gene. The germline V gene has CDR1 MGHRA and CDR2 YSYEKL. V gave up 4 bases and J gave up 8 bases, with 15 bases separating them. This CDR3 spans 13 amino acids. The CDR3 DNA reads TGCGCCAGCAGCCCGATACCGCTCGGCCAGCAGTACTTC. This codes for CASSPIPLGQQYF.

The chain has TRBV20-1 and TRBJ2-1; 14 positions agree with TRBD2. The germline gives CDR1 DFQATT, CDR2 SNEGSKA (reference sequence). This CDR3 is 15 amino acids long. The CDR3 nucleotides are TGCAGCGCTGGACTAGCGGGGGGTCTCTACAATGAGCAGTTCTTC. Protein: CSAGLAGGLYNEQFF.

The chain couples TRBV4-2 to TRBJ2-5, with a possible D match to TRBD2 (7 bases). V shed 4 bases and J shed 4 bases, with 19 bases lying between them. This CDR3 has 16 amino acids. Looked up from germline, CDR1 is LGHNA and CDR2 is YNFKEQ. In DNA form, the CDR3 reads TGTGCCAGCAGCCCCGGAGGGGGGGAGGTTAGAGAGACCCAGTACTTC. Translation: CASSPGGGEVRETQYF.

This clonotype was picked up many times. The chain has TRBV29-1 and TRBJ2-7, with TRBD2 identical over 8 bases. The germline CDR1 and CDR2 sequences are SQVTM and ANQGSEA. CDR3 size: 16 residues. The V gene end was trimmed by 4 bases and the J gene end by 0 bases; junction bases not matched to a gene: 11. The CDR3 reads CSVVGLAGSRSYEQYF. CDR3 nucleotides: TGCAGCGTTGTTGGGCTAGCGGGTTCCCGCTCCTACGAGCAGTACTTC.

The chain employs TRBV5-6 and TRBJ2-1, with D tentatively TRBD2 (6 bases). This CDR3 contains 19 residues. V shed 0 bases and J shed 0 bases, with 19 bases lying between them. Looked up from germline, CDR1 is SGHDT and CDR2 is YYEEEE. CDR3 residues: CASSLGRGDFFSSYNEQFF. CDR3 DNA sequence: TGTGCCAGCAGCTTGGGTCGTGGGGACTTCTTCAGCTCCTACAATGAGCAGTTCTTC.

This clonotype was observed a handful of times. The gene calls are TRBV20-1 and TRBJ2-7; D is perhaps TRBD1 (5 bases). The CDR3 extends over 12 amino acids. Germline V CDR1 and CDR2: DFQATT, SNEGSKA (reference sequence). V lost 4 bases to trimming and J lost 0 bases, with 7 bases between them. The CDR3 reads CSAKGNSYEQYF. DNA of the CDR3: TGCAGTGCTAAGGGGAACTCCTACGAGCAGTACTTC.

The gene calls are TRBV7-9 and TRBJ2-3; 12 nucleotides match TRBD2. The V segment lost 5 bases and the J segment 4 bases; nucleotides outside the gene matches: 7. In germline, CDR1 is SEHNR, CDR2 FQNEAQ (reference sequence). There are 16 residues in the CDR3. For the CDR3, the DNA is TGTGCCAGCAGCGCCCGACTAGCGGGGGATCCAGATACGCAGTATTTT. Protein sequence: CASSARLAGDPDTQYF.

At least ten counts were recorded for this clonotype. The chain carries TRBV12-5 and TRBJ2-5; 10 positions match TRBD1. CDR1 and CDR2 from the germline V gene are LGHNT and FRNRAP. CDR3 length equals 14 residues. Trimming cost V 4 bases and J 5 bases; bases outside gene matches: 4. CDR3 protein: CASGSGQGGETQYF. CDR3 bases: TGTGCTAGTGGTTCCGGACAGGGGGGTGAGACCCAGTACTTC.